Presented here are 23 T cell receptor beta chains from one specimen sequenced in a study of post-analysis software for immune sequencing data (dated by TCRdb to the mid-2010s). What the work shows at the level of the full study, not this receptor alone: Patients showed significantly higher frequencies than controls for five TRBV segments, among them TRBV5-6, TRBV5-1 and TRBV20-1.

Their specific antigens are unknown. Libraries were made using PCR. The instrument given in TCRdb is Illumina HiSeq 2500. To reduce PCR and sequencing biases, unique molecular identifiers were incorporated into the TCR beta cDNA libraries. TCRdb ran its own pipeline on the public reads, namely fastp trimming at Q25 and MiXCR clone calling, and kept in-frame beta chains. Every entry covers one CDR3 protein and lists the most common genes and DNA from its rows. For this sample there are some 890,000 distinct CDR3 sequences; approximately 50% appear just once. The ten largest make up approximately 4.2% of the sample. Sequenced input: blood. These receptors were taken from a girl aged 10-17 years with multiple sclerosis.

The chain uses TRBV10-3 and TRBJ2-5, with 8 bases identical to TRBD2. The CDR3 has 15 residues. CDR1 and CDR2 from the germline V gene are ENHRY and SYGVKD. The junction had 13 bases not matched to a gene; V was cut back by 11 bases and J by 2 bases. CDR3 bases: TGTGCCGCCGGAGGTAGCGGGGAGAAACAAGAGACCCAGTACTTC. This encodes CAAGGSGEKQETQYF.

This clonotype was seen more than once but under ten times. The chain is built from TRBV20-1 and TRBJ1-5; D unclear. Germline CDR1 DFQATT, CDR2 SNEGSKA (reference sequence). The CDR3 has 15 amino acids. V lost 0 bases, J lost 3 bases, and 12 bases lay in between. The CDR3 DNA reads as TGCAGTGCTAGAGAGGCCGGACGGCCCAATCAGCCCCAGCATTTT. The encoded protein is CSAREAGRPNQPQHF.

The sample holds a few counts of this clonotype. V and J are TRBV12-3 or TRBV12-4 and TRBJ1-1; D not certain. This CDR3 spans 11 amino acids. With 8 bases removed from V and 8 bases from J, the gap between germline ends came to 12 bases. As DNA, the CDR3 is TGTGCCAGCCTAGGGAACTTCGAAGCTTTCTTT. Protein product: CASLGNFEAFF.

The chain couples TRBV7-9 to TRBJ1-2; D perhaps matches TRBD1 (6 bases). CDR1 is SEHNR, CDR2 FQNEAQ, per germline (reference sequence). The CDR3 runs 15 residues. Trimming cost V 2 bases and J 7 bases, with 17 bases left between them. This CDR3 reads CASSLSVGGGFGYTF. The CDR3 DNA follows: TGTGCCAGCAGCTTATCCGTCGGAGGGGGTTTTGGCTACACCTTC.

The chain has TRBV6-1 and TRBJ2-3; D possibly corresponds to TRBD1 (6 bases). The germline V and J ends were trimmed by 1 base and 1 base, with 9 bases remaining between them. Germline loops: CDR1 MNHNS, CDR2 SASEGT. The CDR3 spans 15 residues. As DNA, the CDR3 is TGTGCCAGCAGTGAAGAGGCAGGGGGCACAGATACGCAGTATTTT. Translated, it gives CASSEEAGGTDTQYF.

This clonotype has only a few counts. This chain connects TRBV20-1 to TRBJ1-1; unclear D gene. Germline CDR1 and CDR2: DFQATT and SNEGSKA (reference sequence). The V gene lost 0 bases and the J gene lost 1 base, with 18 bases spanning the gap. This CDR3 is built from 17 residues. The CDR3 DNA follows: TGCAGTGCTAGAGATTCCGTAACAGTGACCCGGAACACTGAAGCTTTCTTT. It specifies CSARDSVTVTRNTEAFF.

The chain recombines TRBV7-9 with TRBJ2-7; D remains ambiguous. Germline-derived CDR1 and CDR2 are SEHNR and FQNEAQ (reference sequence). The CDR3 loop spans 14 amino acids. Trimming left V 4 bases short and J 2 bases short, with 12 bases between. The CDR3 region has the DNA TGTGCCAGCAGCTCAGGTAACAAGGCCTACGAGCAGTACTTC. This sequence encodes CASSSGNKAYEQYF.

The rearrangement links TRBV20-1 to TRBJ2-3, with 9 positions matching TRBD2. The CDR3 is made up of 14 amino acids. V lost 6 bases to trimming and J lost 6 bases; unmatched junction nucleotides: 10. Germline CDR1 DFQATT, CDR2 SNEGSKA (reference sequence). The CDR3 bases are TGCAGTGCGAGGAAAAACGCGGGAGGGGATACGCAGTATTTT. Translating gives CSARKNAGGDTQYF.

The sample holds a few counts of this clonotype. V gene TRBV7-9 combines with J gene TRBJ2-7; D remains unclear. The CDR3 runs to 12 residues. The V gene lost 4 bases and the J gene lost 2 bases, with 6 bases spanning the gap. In germline, CDR1 is SEHNR, CDR2 FQNEAQ (reference sequence). CDR3 sequence (DNA): TGTGCCAGCAGCTCGACCCCCTACGAGCAGTACTTC. It yields the protein CASSSTPYEQYF.

This chain connects TRBV5-1 to TRBJ2-4; D gene ambiguous. Between the trimmed V and J ends, which lost 1 base and 4 bases, there was a span of 9 bases. The CDR3 length is 14 residues. Germline V gene lookup returns CDR1 SGHRS and CDR2 YFSETQ. Written as DNA, the CDR3 is TGCGCCAGCAGCTTGCCTCAGATAAAAAACATTCAGTACTTC. This encodes CASSLPQIKNIQYF.

This clonotype has a handful of counts. The chain couples TRBV10-3 to TRBJ2-4; 11 bases are shared with TRBD1. CDR3 length: 15 residues. Unmatched junction bases numbered 3, after V lost 2 bases and J lost 6 bases. Germline-derived CDR1 and CDR2 are ENHRY and SYGVKD. CDR3 nucleotides: TGTGCCATCAGTGAGGTGGGACAGGGGGGAAACATTCAGTACTTC. This translates into CAISEVGQGGNIQYF.

J is TRBJ1-1 and V is TRBV20-1; no clear D. V was shortened by 3 bases and J by 6 bases, with 17 bases between the two germline ends. Germline-derived CDR1 and CDR2 are DFQATT and SNEGSKA (reference sequence). CDR3 length equals 14 residues. CDR3 protein: CSASTFLAGAEAFF. As DNA, the CDR3 is TGCAGTGCTAGCACTTTTCTCGCCGGCGCTGAAGCTTTCTTT.

This chain connects TRBV3-1 to TRBJ2-7; possibly TRBD1 for D (6 bases). The germline V gene has CDR1 LGHDT and CDR2 YNNKEL (reference sequence). V lost 6 bases, J lost 3 bases, and 12 bases lay in between. The CDR3 runs to 13 residues. The CDR3 reads CASSVPGVYEQYF. The CDR3 DNA reads TGTGCCAGCAGTGTTCCAGGGGTCTACGAGCAGTACTTC.

V and J are TRBV12-3 or TRBV12-4 and TRBJ1-5; TRBD1 agrees at 10 bases. The CDR3 is made up of 19 amino acids. After removal of 4 bases from V and 2 bases from J, the junction contained 14 bases not matched to a gene. The CDR3 here is CASSSPGEGQGKRNQPQHF. CDR3 nucleotides: TGTGCCAGCAGTTCGCCCGGAGAGGGACAGGGGAAGCGCAATCAGCCCCAGCATTTT.

This clonotype was recorded once. This rearrangement joins TRBV29-1 to TRBJ2-1; 8 bases match TRBD1. The CDR3 totals 16 residues. Germline-derived CDR1 and CDR2 are SQVTM and ANQGSEA. V dropped 4 bases and J dropped 7; count of bases not matched to a gene: 15. This CDR3 reads CSVALARRGLGNEQFF. In nucleotides, the CDR3 is TGCAGCGTTGCTTTGGCTCGCAGGGGGCTTGGGAATGAGCAGTTCTTC.

This clonotype was observed a few times. This rearrangement joins TRBV2 to TRBJ2-7; 14 nucleotides agree with TRBD2. J gave up 1 base and V 7 bases, and 9 bases lay outside the gene matches. Germline V gene data show CDR1 as SNHLY and CDR2 as FYNNEI. The CDR3 sequence is 17 residues long. The CDR3 coding sequence is TGTGCCAGCATCAAGGGACTAGCGGGAGTTGGGTCCTACGAGCAGTACTTC. Its protein is CASIKGLAGVGSYEQYF.

For this clonotype: This could be a read error, since a much larger clone is one nucleotide away. The rearrangement links TRBV4-1 to TRBJ2-1; weak D call: TRBD2 (6 bases). CDR1 and CDR2 (germline): MGHRA, YSYEKL. The CDR3 covers 15 residues. The CDR3: CASSEDQRADNEQFF. CDR3 nucleotides: TGCGCCAGCAGCGAAGATCAGCGGGCAGACAATGAGCAGTTCTTC.

The CDR3 loop reads CASSRQGAYYGYTF. The DNA of the CDR3 is TGTGCCAGCAGCAGACAGGGGGCATACTATGGCTACACCTTC. J is TRBJ1-2 and V is TRBV12-3 or TRBV12-4; 10 positions agree with TRBD1. V lost 6 bases, J lost 3 bases, and 4 bases stayed unmatched. CDR3 size: 14 residues.

CDR3 loop: CASSLRSRQFF. The DNA of the CDR3 is TGTGCCAGCAGTCTACGGTCCCGGCAGTTCTTC. This sequence joins TRBV6-5 and TRBJ2-1; no definite D call. Germline CDR1 MNHEY, CDR2 SVGAGI. The CDR3 spans 11 residues. V shed 5 bases and J shed 12 bases, with 11 bases lying between them.

This chain joins TRBV18 and TRBJ2-1; 8 nucleotides match TRBD1. V lost 6 bases and J lost 8; bases outside the gene matches: 6. This CDR3 comprises 13 residues. Per the germline V gene, CDR1 is KGHSH and CDR2 is LQKENI. The CDR3 DNA is TGTGCCAGCTCGGACAGGGAAACCCATGAGCAGTTCTTC. It specifies CASSDRETHEQFF.

This clonotype appeared a few times. The CDR3: CASSLGHATNEKLFF. For the CDR3, the DNA is TGCGCCAGCAGCTTAGGACACGCAACTAATGAAAAACTGTTTTTT. The V call is TRBV5-1, the J call TRBJ1-4, with a possible D match to TRBD1 (5 bases). Germline CDR1 is SGHRS and CDR2 is YFSETQ. The CDR3 covers 15 residues. Trimming took off 2 bases at V and 0 bases at J, with 8 bases between the two ends.

The chain employs TRBV5-1 and TRBJ1-1; D perhaps matches TRBD1 (6 bases). The germline V gene has CDR1 SGHRS and CDR2 YFSETQ. Trimming took off 4 bases at V and 1 base at J, with 14 bases between the two ends. The CDR3 is 15 residues long. The CDR3 DNA reads as TGCGCCAGCAGCACGGGGGCAACCGGGAACACTGAAGCTTTCTTT. Protein: CASSTGATGNTEAFF.

This clonotype was seen a handful of times. This chain links TRBV7-9 with TRBJ2-6; D assignment may be TRBD1 or TRBD2 (5 bases each). This CDR3 is 15 amino acids long. Trimming removed 2 bases from V and 14 bases from J, with 19 bases in between. Germline V gene data show CDR1 as SEHNR and CDR2 as FQNEAQ (reference sequence). CDR3 residues: CASSLNEGSTDLLTF. CDR3 DNA: TGTGCCAGCAGCTTAAATGAGGGGTCAACGGATCTCCTGACTTTC.